The present entry profiles one T cell receptor beta chain with its context. What it binds is unknown. These data come from a study of long-term antiretroviral therapy in people with HIV. This CDR3 has 15 residues. Germline V gene lookup returns CDR1 MRHNA and CDR2 SNTAGT. Trimming left V 7 bases short and J 6 bases short, with 18 bases between. The assay, immunoSEQ v3.0, was run at survey level. Clones were read by immunoSEQ multiplex PCR, and TCRdb kept only the in-frame ones, dropping some. The data show about 6,700 clones, with roughly 70% seen just once and about 7.5% held by the top ten. Study conclusions and caveats: Increased diversity was seen after ART, yet it remained lower than in transplant donor controls. Control repertoires displayed wider CDR3 length ranges than the HIV repertoires.

The sequences come from unsorted PBMCs, collected 0.1 years before starting antiretroviral therapy. The origin of this receptor is a man in his late teens or twenties with HIV. The genes are TRBV6-4 and TRBJ1-4; D unresolved. DNA for the CDR3: TGTGCCAGCAAAGTACAGCCCGGGCCCCATGAAAAACTGTTTTTT. The encoded protein is CASKVQPGPHEKLFF.